This entry features one T cell receptor (beta chain) sequence. In the authors' methods: Amplification of reference gene primers was used by the study to estimate nucleated cell counts. Clones were sequenced by immunoSEQ multiplex PCR, and TCRdb holds only the in-frame ones, with some missing. The DNA was the basis for D and trimming; V, J and clone size are from that table. There are approximately 96,000 clones in the sample; 70% to 90% occur only once, and 4% to 4.5% lies in the top ten. From germline, CDR1 is SGHAT and CDR2 FQDESV (reference sequence). The V and J ends lost 1 base and 0 bases respectively, with 12 bases between them. This CDR3 is built from 16 residues. These data are taken from a study of blood T cell repertoires in COVID-19. In the study overall: Samples taken during acute and convalescent COVID-19 were collected in the United States, Italy and Spain. PBMCs, B-cell-depleted T cells, or T cells provided the cDNA or gDNA that made up the material.

Enrollment of patients from Seattle took place during active infection, with longitudinal follow-up. The sequencing sample was made of peripheral blood. V and J are TRBV11-1 and TRBJ2-5, with D uncertain. This sequence originates from a human donor with COVID-19, enrolled during active disease. The donor label of this sample is uncertain. The CDR3 region has the DNA TGTGCCAGCAGCTTAGAAGGTCACAGCTACCAAGAGACCCAGTACTTC. Translation: CASSLEGHSYQETQYF. The complete variable domain, with remaining parts taken from reference TRBV11-1 and TRBJ2-5, reads EAEVAQSPRYKITEKSQAVAFWCDPISGHATLYWYRQILGQGPELLVQFQDESVVDDSQLPKDRFSAERLKGVDSTLKIQPAELGDSAMYLCASSLEGHSYQETQYFGPGTRLLVL.